The subject of this entry is one T cell receptor beta chain. Germline V lookup: CDR1 KGHSH, CDR2 LQKENI. The CDR3 is 14 amino acids. This entry belongs to a study of T cells expressing NK-cell markers. TCRdb re-called the 5' RACE reads and catalogs CDR3 proteins one per entry, DNA excluded. The ten most abundant clones cover roughly a tenth of a sample with approximately 420,000 distinct CDR3 sequences. This clonotype was obtained from a woman between 45 and 65 years old in good health. This chain uses TRBV18 with TRBJ1-1. What was sequenced was blood T cells: a sorted CD56 or NKG2C T cell subset, CD4+ or CD8+ T cells, or bulk PBMC T cells (not recorded which). Here the CDR3 reads CASSPSWVNTEAFF. The variable domain in full, with the rest retrieved from reference TRBV18 and TRBJ1-1, is NAGVMQNPRHLVRRRGQEARLRCSPMKGHSHVYWYRQLPEEGLKFMVYLQKENIIDESGMPKERFSAEFPKEGPSILRIQQVVRGDSAAYFCASSPSWVNTEAFFGQGTRLTVV.